What follows describes a single T cell receptor (beta chain). The antigen is undetermined. This entry is derived from a study of T cell responses to AZD1222 COVID-19 vaccine. Study-level results: Across spike, vaccine-associated CD4 TCRs were found, dominant at 160-218 and 743-854. Females outnumbered males among donors, who were mostly white British; clonal diversity was possibly underestimated.

Clones were read by immunoSEQ multiplex PCR, and TCRdb kept only the in-frame ones, dropping some. This repertoire shows tens of thousands of clones, 88% found once; its top ten account for 26%. The CDR3 runs 12 residues. Germline V gene sequence: CDR1 SQVTM, CDR2 ANQGSEA. V was clipped by 3 bases and J by 8 bases, with 11 bases between them. This clonotype was sampled from an adult who received the MenACWY meningococcal vaccine as a control. The gene calls are TRBV29-1 and TRBJ2-1; D perhaps matches TRBD1 (6 bases). The sequencing here drew on peripheral blood, taken 28 days after the second dose of the MenACWY control vaccine. The CDR3 region is CSVEGTMDEQFF. CDR3 in DNA: TGCAGCGTTGAGGGGACAATGGATGAGCAGTTCTTC.